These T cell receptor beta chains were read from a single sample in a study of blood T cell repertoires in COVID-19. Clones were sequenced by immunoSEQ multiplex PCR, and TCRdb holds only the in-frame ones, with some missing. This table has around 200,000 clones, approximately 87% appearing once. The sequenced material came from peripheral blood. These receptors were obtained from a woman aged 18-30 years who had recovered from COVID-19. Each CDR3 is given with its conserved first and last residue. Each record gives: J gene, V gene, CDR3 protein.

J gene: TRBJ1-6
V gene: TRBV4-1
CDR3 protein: CASSQDGGNSPLHF

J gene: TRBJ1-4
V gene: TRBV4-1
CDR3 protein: CASSLPGGTPNEKLFF

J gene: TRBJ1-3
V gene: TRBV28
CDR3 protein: CASSLIRPGVSKGNTIYF

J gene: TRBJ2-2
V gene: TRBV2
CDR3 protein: CASSENRAVTGELFF

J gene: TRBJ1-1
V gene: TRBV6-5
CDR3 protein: CASAPGGGNTEAFF

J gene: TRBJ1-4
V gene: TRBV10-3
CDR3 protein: CAISDPREVKKLFF

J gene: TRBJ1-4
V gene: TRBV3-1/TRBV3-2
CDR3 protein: CACFRGGPSEKLFF

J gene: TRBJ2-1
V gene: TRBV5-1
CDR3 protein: CASSFQGHNEQFF

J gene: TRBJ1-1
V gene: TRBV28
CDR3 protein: CASRSGTGEAFF

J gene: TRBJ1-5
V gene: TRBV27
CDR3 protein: CASSSRVGQPQHF

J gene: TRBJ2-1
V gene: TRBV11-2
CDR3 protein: CASSLGPEQFF

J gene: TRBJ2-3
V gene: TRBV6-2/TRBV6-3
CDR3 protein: CASSLTGGTGSDTQYF

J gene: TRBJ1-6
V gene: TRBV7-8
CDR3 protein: CASSFGQVASPLHF

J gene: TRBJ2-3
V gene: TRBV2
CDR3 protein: CASSGLAGPTDTQYF

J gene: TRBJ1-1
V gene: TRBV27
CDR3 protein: CASSARTGNEAFF

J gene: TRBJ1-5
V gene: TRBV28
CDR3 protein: CASSDRGYYSNQPQHF

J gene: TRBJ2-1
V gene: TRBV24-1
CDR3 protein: CATSDQSGRDYNEQFF

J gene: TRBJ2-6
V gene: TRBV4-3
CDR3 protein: CASSQDQGTGANVLTF

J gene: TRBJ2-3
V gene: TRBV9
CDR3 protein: CASSIGLALTDTQYF

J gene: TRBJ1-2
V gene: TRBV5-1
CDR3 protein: CASSLAGSGGYGYTF

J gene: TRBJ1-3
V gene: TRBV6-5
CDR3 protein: CASTVPSGNTIYF

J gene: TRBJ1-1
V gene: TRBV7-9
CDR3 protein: CASSLTGNTEAFF

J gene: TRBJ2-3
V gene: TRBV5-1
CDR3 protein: CASSPGGLASTDTQYF

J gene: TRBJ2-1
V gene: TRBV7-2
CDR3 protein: CASRPYGGSTYNEQFF

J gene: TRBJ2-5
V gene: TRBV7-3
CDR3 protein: CASSLGTSGREGETQYF

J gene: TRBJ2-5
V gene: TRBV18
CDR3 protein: CASSQTQVPIAGVEETQYF

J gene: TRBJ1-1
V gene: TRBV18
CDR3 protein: CASSPDRGNTEAFF

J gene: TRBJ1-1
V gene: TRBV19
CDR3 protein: CASKGQGEEAFF

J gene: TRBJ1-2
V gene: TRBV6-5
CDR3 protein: CASILRTANYGYTF

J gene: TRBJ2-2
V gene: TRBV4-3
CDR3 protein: CASSQDFPGWRVHTGELFF

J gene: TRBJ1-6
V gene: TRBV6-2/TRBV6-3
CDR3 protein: CASSPPQVSPLHF

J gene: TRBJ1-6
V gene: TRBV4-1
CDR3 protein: CASSQEEGWASPLHF

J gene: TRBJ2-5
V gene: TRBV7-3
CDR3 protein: CASSSQGMETQYF

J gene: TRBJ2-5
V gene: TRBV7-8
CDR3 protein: CASSLGTSGTMYF

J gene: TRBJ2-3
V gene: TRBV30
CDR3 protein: CAWSMEDTQYF

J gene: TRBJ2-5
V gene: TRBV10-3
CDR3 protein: CAISEQGRETQYF

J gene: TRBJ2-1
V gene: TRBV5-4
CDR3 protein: CASSHRSPNSQGQFF

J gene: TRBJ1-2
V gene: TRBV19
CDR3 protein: CASTRQGSNYGYTF

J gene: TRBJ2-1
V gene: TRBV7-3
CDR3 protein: CASSLNWASGSSYNEQFF

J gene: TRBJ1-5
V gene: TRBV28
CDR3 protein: CASSLYAGSQPQHF

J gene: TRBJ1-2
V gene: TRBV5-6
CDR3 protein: CASTSEIGGTYYGYTF

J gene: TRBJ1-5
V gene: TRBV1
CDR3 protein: CTSSQDNEFSRLGDNQPQHF

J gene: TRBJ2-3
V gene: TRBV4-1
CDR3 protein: CASTPGSASTDTQYF

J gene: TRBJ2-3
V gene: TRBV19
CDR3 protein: CASSIRGRKTADTQYF

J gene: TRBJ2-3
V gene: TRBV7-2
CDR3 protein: CASSVGTVTQYF

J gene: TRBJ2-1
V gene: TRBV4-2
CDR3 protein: CASSQSSYRDNEQFF

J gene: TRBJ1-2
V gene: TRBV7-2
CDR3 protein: CASSLAQGAQGYTF

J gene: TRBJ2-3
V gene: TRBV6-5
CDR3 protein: CASSYKAGGTTDTQYF

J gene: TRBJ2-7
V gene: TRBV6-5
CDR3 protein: CASTMTGGDEQYF

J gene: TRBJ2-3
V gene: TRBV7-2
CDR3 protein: CASSGRTGGPADTQYF

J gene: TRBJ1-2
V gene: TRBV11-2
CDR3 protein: CASSLDPGGGYTF

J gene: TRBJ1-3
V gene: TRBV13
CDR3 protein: CASSRAGTSRNTIYF

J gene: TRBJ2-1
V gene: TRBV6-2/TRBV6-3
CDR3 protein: CASNPAVNSYNEQFF